This T cell receptor beta chain was sequenced in a study of T cell repertoires in cytomegalovirus infection. About the study: Indications came from public TCR beta signatures; they pointed to CMV infection and to a matching HLA type.

Trimming took 5 bases from V and 2 from J, leaving 9 bases between them. The germline CDR1 and CDR2 sequences are SGHTA and FQGNSA. The CDR3 runs 13 residues. Via MiXCR, TCRdb re-called the reads, giving one row per CDR3 protein. The top ten hold around 15% of the sample, which has around 260,000 distinct CDR3 sequences, less than 9.5% seen once. This clonotype has ten or more counts. Its antigen remains unidentified. Broader study findings: Cumulative public TCR beta family frequency identified carriers of CMV plus the relevant HLA. The ex vivo response showed dominance by HLA-C-restricted CMV-specific TCR beta clonotypes.

The clonotype comes from a human donor in good health (CMV status not recorded). Some clones in this sample may be carry-over from other donors' samples. The V call is TRBV7-2, the J call TRBJ1-1; D gene ambiguous. The specimen was PBMCs. CDR3 in amino acids: CASSRVLNTEAFF. CDR3 DNA sequence: TGTGCCAGCAGCCGAGTACTAAACACTGAAGCTTTCTTT.